This TCR beta chain was recovered during a study of cytomegalovirus exposure and HLA in healthy donors. General study points: Later analysis indicated greater clonal expansion among HLA-associated TCR beta chains than among equally common other chains. Researchers reported in a later analysis that a missense DCLRE1C variant was tied to TCR beta V- and J-gene trimming. A list of around 150 TCR beta chains associated with cytomegalovirus was given.

For this clone: Its antigen is undetermined.

The PCR ran on 60 Vbeta and 13 Jbeta primers. Method: immunoSEQ multiplex PCR; TCRdb's copy keeps in-frame clones and lacks some. The profile covers roughly 120,000 clones, with approximately 80% appearing a single time and roughly 2% taken by the ten largest. The TCR originated in a man aged 18 to 30 in good health and CMV-seronegative. Input material: PBMCs.

CDR3 nucleotide sequence: TGTGCCAGCAGGCCCACAGGGGCAGGCAATCAGCCCCAGCATTTT. Translated: CASRPTGAGNQPQHF. The chain joins TRBV6-5 to TRBJ1-5; 7 bases agree with TRBD1. V dropped 6 bases and J dropped 2; count of bases not matched to a gene: 7. The CDR3 contains 15 residues. Germline CDR1 MNHEY, CDR2 SVGAGI.